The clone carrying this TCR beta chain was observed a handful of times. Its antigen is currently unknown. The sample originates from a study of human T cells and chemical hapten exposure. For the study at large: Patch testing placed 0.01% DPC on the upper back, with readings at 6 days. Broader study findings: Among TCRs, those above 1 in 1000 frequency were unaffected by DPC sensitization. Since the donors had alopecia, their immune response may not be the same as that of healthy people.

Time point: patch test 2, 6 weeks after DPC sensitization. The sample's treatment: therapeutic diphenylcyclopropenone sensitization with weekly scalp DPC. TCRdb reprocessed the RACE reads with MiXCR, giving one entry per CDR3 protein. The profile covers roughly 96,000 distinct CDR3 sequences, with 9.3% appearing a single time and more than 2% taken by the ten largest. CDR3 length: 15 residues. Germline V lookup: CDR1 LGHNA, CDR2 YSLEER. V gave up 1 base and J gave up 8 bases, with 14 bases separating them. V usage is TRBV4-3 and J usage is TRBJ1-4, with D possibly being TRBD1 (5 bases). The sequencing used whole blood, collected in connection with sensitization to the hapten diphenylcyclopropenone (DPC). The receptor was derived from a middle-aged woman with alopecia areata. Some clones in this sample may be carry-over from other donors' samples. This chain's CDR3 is CASSQGAGWDEKLFF. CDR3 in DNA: TGCGCCAGCAGCCAAGGGGCAGGGTGGGACGAAAAACTGTTTTTT.